These 11 T cell receptor beta chains were sequenced from one sample in a study of T cell responses to AZD1222 COVID-19 vaccine (dated by TCRdb to the early 2020s). The time point label, read with the paper, signifies: baseline before first vaccination. Libraries were prepared through the immunoSEQ multiplex PCR assay. TCRdb stores this immuneACCESS table with in-frame sequences only. Part of the clones is absent; in the studies checked, under half of the shortfall reflects unresolved V genes, and no reason is known for the rest. This sample gives 170,000 or so clones in total; about nine tenths of them show up just once. The ten largest clones add up to approximately 1.6% of the sample. The sample in question was peripheral blood, obtained on day 0 of AZD1222 vaccination. Receptor source: an adult in good health.

This clone appeared a single time. The chain has TRBV6-2 or TRBV6-3 and TRBJ2-2, with 11 bases fitting TRBD1. The CDR3 consists of 16 residues. Germline lookup yields CDR1 MNHEY and CDR2 SVGEGT. Trimming at V came to 2 bases and at J to 7 bases, leaving 6 bases not matched to a gene. The CDR3 loop reads CASSYTGTGGRGELFF. The CDR3 DNA is TGTGCCAGCAGTTACACCGGGACAGGGGGTCGCGGGGAGCTGTTTTTT.

The gene calls are TRBV6-5 and TRBJ2-5, with D perhaps assigned TRBD1 or TRBD2 (5 bases each). Between the trimmed V and J ends, which lost 2 bases and 2 bases, there was a span of 12 bases. CDR1 MNHEY and CDR2 SVGAGI come from the germline V gene. The CDR3 consists of 15 residues. The CDR3 sequence: CASSYVGTVQETQYF. In DNA form, the CDR3 reads TGTGCCAGCAGTTACGTAGGGACGGTTCAAGAGACCCAGTACTTC.

The V gene is TRBV6-5, the J gene TRBJ1-2, with TRBD1 matching 10 bases. Germline V gene data show CDR1 as MNHEY and CDR2 as SVGAGI. V lost 6 bases to trimming and J lost 7 bases; unmatched junction nucleotides: 5. The CDR3 covers 13 residues. CDR3 protein: CASRVTGGPGYTF. The CDR3 DNA follows: TGTGCCAGCAGAGTGACAGGGGGCCCTGGCTACACCTTC.

The J gene is TRBJ1-2, the V gene TRBV6-5, with a tentative D call TRBD1 (5 bases). V lost 7 bases, J lost 2 bases, and 14 bases lay in between. CDR1 is MNHEY and CDR2 is SVGAGI in the germline V gene. CDR3 size: 14 residues. This chain's CDR3 is CASTPGGTNYGYTF. CDR3 DNA sequence: TGTGCCAGCACCCCGGGAGGGACCAACTATGGCTACACCTTC.

Of note for this clone: At one end the junction does not follow the germline gene, possibly because of a read error. The CDR3 nucleotides read TGTGCCAGCAGCGAAGACAGGGCATTGAATCAGCCCCAGCATTTT. Protein sequence: CASSEDRALNQPQHF. The chain joins TRBV2 to TRBJ1-5; 7 bases are shared with TRBD1. The CDR3 has 15 residues. Germline V gene data show CDR1 as SNHLY and CDR2 as FYNNEI.

The J gene is TRBJ1-6, the V gene TRBV4-3; TRBD1 agrees at 10 bases. This CDR3 is built from 16 residues. The J segment lost 9 bases and the V segment lost 0 bases, leaving 5 bases of the junction unmatched. Looked up from germline, CDR1 is LGHNA and CDR2 is YSLEER. In DNA, the CDR3 is TGCGCCAGCAGCCAAGATTTGGGACAGGGGACTTCACCCCTCCACTTT. It codes for CASSQDLGQGTSPLHF.

The genes are TRBV7-2 and TRBJ1-1; D gene uncertain. V was shortened by 5 bases and J by 5 bases, with 15 bases between the two germline ends. Germline-derived CDR1 and CDR2 are SGHTA and FQGNSA. The CDR3 length is 14 residues. CDR3 DNA: TGTGCCAGCAGCCCAGAGCGTGGGTGGACTGAAGCTTTCTTT. Translated, it gives CASSPERGWTEAFF.

This clone was seen just once. The V call is TRBV6-1, the J call TRBJ1-5; the D gene is possibly TRBD1 (5 bases). V lost 4 bases and J lost 2, with 15 bases in between. Germline CDR1 reads MNHNS; CDR2 reads SASEGT. The CDR3 extends over 16 amino acids. DNA for the CDR3: TGTGCCAGCAGTGCCCGGGGGATAGGGGGCAATCAGCCCCAGCATTTT. Translation: CASSARGIGGNQPQHF.

The J gene is TRBJ2-3, the V gene TRBV12-3 or TRBV12-4; D gene uncertain. This CDR3 has 12 residues. Trimming stripped 6 bases from V and 9 bases from J, with 13 bases between. CDR3 residues: CASSPSARTQYF. The CDR3 DNA reads TGTGCCAGCAGCCCTAGTGCAAGGACGCAGTATTTT.

The chain carries TRBV7-3 and TRBJ2-2, with D tentatively TRBD2 (6 bases). The CDR3 covers 15 residues. V was clipped by 3 bases and J by 3 bases, with 11 bases between them. Germline loops: CDR1 SGHTA, CDR2 FQGTGA. The CDR3 loop is CASSLGGAHTGELFF. CDR3 DNA: TGTGCCAGCAGCTTGGGGGGAGCCCACACCGGGGAGCTGTTTTTT.

This clone was seen only once. V usage is TRBV4-3 and J usage is TRBJ1-4; D possibly corresponds to TRBD1 (5 bases). CDR1 and CDR2 (germline): LGHNA, YSLEER. This CDR3 region has 16 residues. The V and J ends lost 0 bases and 7 bases respectively, with 15 bases between them. The chain's CDR3 is CASSQDRRAGFEKLFF. CDR3 DNA sequence: TGCGCCAGCAGCCAAGATCGAAGGGCAGGGTTTGAAAAACTGTTTTTT.